One sample yielded the 31 T cell receptor beta chains listed below, sequenced in a study of molecular identifiers for immune sequencing clone quantification. TCRdb analysed the PCR reads with MiXCR anew, one entry per CDR3 protein. The table has 300,000 to 400,000 distinct CDR3 sequences, roughly 24% seen once. Sequences were obtained from naive CD8+ T cells from blood, with Jurkat cell RNA spiked in. Documented subset: FACS-sorted CD8+CD4-CCR7+CD45RA+ naive T cells. These receptors were collected from a human donor in good health. Some libraries in this study had Jurkat cell RNA spiked in.

To note about this clonotype: It may be a read error: a sequence one base away is much more abundant. The V and J genes are TRBV7-9 and TRBJ1-1; 9 bases are shared with TRBD1. The CDR3 is 15 residues long. In germline, CDR1 is SEHNR, CDR2 FQNEAQ (reference sequence). This chain's CDR3 is CASCLGQGTNTEAFF. Here the CDR3 DNA reads TGTGCCAGCTGCTTAGGACAGGGGACGAACACTGAAGCTTTCTTT.

This clonotype was detected only a few times. The V call is TRBV10-3, the J call TRBJ1-4; tentatively, D is TRBD1 (5 bases). V lost 2 bases, J lost 2 bases, and 12 bases lay in between. Germline lookup yields CDR1 ENHRY and CDR2 SYGVKD. The CDR3 extends over 16 amino acids. As DNA, the CDR3 is TGTGCCATCAGTGAGGGTTTGACAGATACTAATGAAAAACTGTTTTTT. Residues: CAISEGLTDTNEKLFF.

The chain uses TRBV27 and TRBJ1-5; 7 positions match TRBD1. The CDR3 loop spans 13 amino acids. V shed 5 bases and J 6 bases; nucleotides not matched to a gene: 4. The V gene's germline CDR1 is MNHEY and CDR2 SMNVEV (reference sequence). CDR3 sequence (DNA): TGTGCCAGCAGTCCACAGGGGAGTCAGCCCCAGCATTTT. This codes for CASSPQGSQPQHF.

The chain uses TRBV2 and TRBJ2-7, with 7 nucleotides matching TRBD1. Germline assignment: CDR1 SNHLY and CDR2 FYNNEI. The CDR3 contains 14 residues. V was pared by 1 base and J by 2 bases, with 2 bases of the junction left unmatched. The CDR3 nucleotides read TGTGCCAGCAGTGAAGAGACAGGGCCCTACGAGCAGTACTTC. Amino acid sequence: CASSEETGPYEQYF.

This clonotype showed up many times. The chain employs TRBV7-9 and TRBJ2-3; D uncertain. The CDR3 is 12 amino acids. V was cut by 5 bases and J by 6 bases, with 9 bases left in between. Germline assignment: CDR1 SEHNR and CDR2 FQNEAQ (reference sequence). The CDR3 protein is CASSPVKDTQYF. In DNA, the CDR3 is TGTGCCAGCAGCCCAGTCAAGGATACGCAGTATTTT.

On this clonotype itself: Given a much more abundant clone one base away, this may be a read error. This chain connects TRBV12-3 or TRBV12-4 to TRBJ2-3; D unresolved. This CDR3 is 14 amino acids long. The CDR3 reads CASSARGSTDAQYF. The CDR3 nucleotides are TGTGCCAGCAGTGCACGCGGTAGCACAGATGCGCAGTATTTT.

Regarding this clonotype: A single base separates this from a much larger clone, so it may be a read error. This chain joins TRBV5-6 and TRBJ1-5; D gene uncertain. The V end lost 1 base, the J end lost 6 bases, and 14 bases lay between the germline ends. Germline CDR1 and CDR2: SGHDT and YYEEEE. The CDR3 is 15 residues long. The CDR3 loop is CASSLSSGYSQPQHF. CDR3 nucleotide sequence: TGTGCCAGCAGCTTGTCGTCTGGGTACAGTCAGCCCCAGCATTTT.

This clonotype appeared many times. This chain links TRBV24-1 with TRBJ2-5; 7 bases match TRBD2. Germline loops: CDR1 KGHDR, CDR2 SFDVKD. The V and J ends lost 3 bases and 1 base, in that order; junction bases with no gene match: 4. This CDR3 has 15 residues. The DNA of the CDR3 is TGTGCCACCAGTGATCACGGGACTATCCAAGAGACCCAGTACTTC. Translation: CATSDHGTIQETQYF.

This clonotype was counted a few times. This may come from a read error, since a much larger clone is one base off. V and J are TRBV28 and TRBJ2-7; D gene ambiguous. Trimming left V 6 bases short and J 1 base short, with 7 bases between. This CDR3 is built from 12 residues. Per germline, CDR1 MDHEN and CDR2 SYDVKM. The CDR3 DNA reads TGTGCCAGCAGGACGGAATCCTACGAGCAGTACTTC. Encoded protein: CASRTESYEQYF.

In this sample, this clonotype turned up many times. The chain joins TRBV9 to TRBJ1-1; maybe TRBD1 (5 bases). Trimming left V 10 bases short and J 5 bases short, with 18 bases between. This CDR3 is built from 13 residues. Germline-derived CDR1 and CDR2 are SGDLS and YYNGEE. CDR3 bases: TGTGCCGGGGACGGACTCCTCGTTACTGAAGCTTTCTTT. This translates into CAGDGLLVTEAFF.

The J gene is TRBJ1-4, the V gene TRBV7-6, with 7 bases matching TRBD1. This CDR3 contains 16 residues. The V gene end was trimmed by 5 bases and the J gene end by 7 bases; junction bases not matched to a gene: 13. CDR1 and CDR2 (germline): SGHVS, FNYEAQ. CDR3 amino acids: CASSPFGGTVLEKLFF. The CDR3 coding sequence is TGTGCCAGCAGCCCCTTTGGGGGGACAGTGCTTGAAAAACTGTTTTTT. The full variable domain, rest sourced from reference TRBV7-6 and TRBJ1-4, is GAGVSQSPRYKVTKRGQDVALRCDPISGHVSLYWYRQALGQGPEFLTYFNYEAQQDKSGLPNDRFSAERPEGSISTLTIQRTEQRDSAMYRCASSPFGGTVLEKLFFGSGTQLSVL.

This clonotype was recorded a few times. V gene TRBV7-9 combines with J gene TRBJ2-5; 10 nucleotides line up with TRBD2. After removal of 1 base from V and 1 base from J, the junction contained 3 bases not matched to a gene. This CDR3 region has 16 residues. Germline V gives CDR1 SEHNR, CDR2 FQNEAQ (reference sequence). In nucleotides, the CDR3 is TGTGCCAGCAGCTTAGTGGGGACTAGCGTCCAAGAGACCCAGTACTTC. Residues: CASSLVGTSVQETQYF.

This clonotype was counted at least ten times. The J gene is TRBJ2-1, the V gene TRBV28, with a weak D call TRBD2 (6 bases). This CDR3 contains 15 residues. Trimming cost V 3 bases and J 10 bases, with 19 bases left between them. CDR1 and CDR2 from the germline V gene are MDHEN and SYDVKM. CDR3 in amino acids: CASSFRGASAGEQFF. The DNA of the CDR3 is TGTGCCAGCAGTTTTCGCGGGGCTAGCGCGGGCGAGCAGTTCTTC.

This clonotype was seen many times. The chain joins TRBV7-6 to TRBJ2-3, with TRBD2 identical over 11 bases. J gave up 9 bases and V 1 base, and 12 bases lay outside the gene matches. CDR3 length equals 17 residues. CDR1 SGHVS and CDR2 FNYEAQ come from the germline V gene. The CDR3 nucleotides read TGTGCCAGCAGCTTAGACCTAGCGGGAGGCCCGGAATGGACGCAGTATTTT. Residues: CASSLDLAGGPEWTQYF.

This clonotype was recorded many times. Germline is not matched at one junction end, which may reflect a read error. The rearrangement uses TRBV3-1 and TRBJ2-1; 7 positions match TRBD1. The CDR3 has 16 residues. In germline, CDR1 is LGHDT, CDR2 YNNKEL (reference sequence). The CDR3 DNA sequence: TGTGCCAGCAGCCAAGAAGCGGACAGGTCCTCCAATGAGCAGTTCTTC. Its translation: CASSQEADRSSNEQFF.

This clonotype was counted many times. The rearrangement joins TRBV5-6 to TRBJ1-4; D unclear. V was pared by 2 bases and J by 0 bases, with 11 bases between. The CDR3 has 16 residues. Per germline, CDR1 SGHDT and CDR2 YYEEEE. The CDR3 DNA sequence: TGTGCCAGCAGCTTTGGACGGATTGCAACTAATGAAAAACTGTTTTTT. It translates to CASSFGRIATNEKLFF.

The table lists this clonotype with many counts. The gene calls are TRBV5-5 and TRBJ2-3; a possible D gene is TRBD2 (5 bases). This CDR3 comprises 17 residues. The V and J ends lost 4 bases and 2 bases respectively, with 20 bases between them. Per germline, CDR1 SGHKS and CDR2 YYEKEE (reference sequence). CDR3 DNA sequence: TGTGCCAGCAGCCCCGAGACCACCAGCGGCCACACAGATACGCAGTATTTT. Translation: CASSPETTSGHTDTQYF.

Concerning this clonotype: The junction does not match germline at one end; this may be a read error. In nucleotides, the CDR3 is TGCAGTGCTAACCTAGTCACTGCAGCTTTCTTT. Its protein product is CSANLVTAAFF. The chain joins TRBV20-1 to TRBJ1-1; D is undetermined. CDR1 and CDR2 (germline): DFQATT, SNEGSKA (reference sequence). This CDR3 is 11 amino acids long.

There are a few counts of this clonotype. The chain has TRBV6-2 or TRBV6-3 and TRBJ2-7; 14 bases are a match to TRBD2. CDR3 length equals 15 residues. The V gene's germline CDR1 is MNHEY and CDR2 SVGEGT. The ends lost 4 bases at V and 4 bases at J; junction bases unmatched: 3. The CDR3 is CASSLGLAGEYEQYF. DNA for the CDR3: TGTGCCAGCAGTTTGGGACTAGCGGGAGAATACGAGCAGTACTTC.

The rearrangement links TRBV30 to TRBJ2-7; 9 nucleotides align to TRBD2. The germline CDR1 and CDR2 sequences are GTSNPN and SVGIG (reference sequence). The V and J ends lost 7 bases and 4 bases, in that order; junction bases with no gene match: 8. This CDR3 comprises 13 residues. CDR3 sequence reads: CAFERGALYEQYF. The DNA for the CDR3 is TGTGCCTTTGAGCGGGGGGCCCTTTACGAGCAGTACTTC.

Turning to this clonotype: A clone one base away is much larger, so this may be a read error. V and J are TRBV5-6 and TRBJ2-7, with TRBD1 as a possible D gene (6 bases). The CDR3 contains 15 residues. Germline V gene lookup returns CDR1 SGHDT and CDR2 YYEEEE. CDR3 in DNA: TGTGCCAGCAGCTTGGCCGGGACACGAACCTACGGGCAGTACTTC. It specifies CASSLAGTRTYGQYF.

The rearrangement links TRBV6-5 to TRBJ1-4, with TRBD1 as a possible D gene (6 bases). This CDR3 has 14 amino acids. The V end lost 4 bases, the J end lost 7 bases, and 13 bases lay between the germline ends. CDR1 is MNHEY and CDR2 is SVGAGI in the germline V gene. The CDR3 DNA reads TGTGCCAGCAGTTCCACAGGGCTTGTTGAAAAACTGTTTTTT. This sequence encodes CASSSTGLVEKLFF.

Note on this clonotype: It may be a read error: a sequence one base away is much more abundant. Here the CDR3 omits its conserved ending phenylalanine or tryptophan, so a read error is the likely source. The chain recombines TRBV27 with TRBJ2-3; D gene ambiguous. Germline CDR1 MNHEY, CDR2 SMNVEV (reference sequence). The ends were cut back, 3 bases at V and 8 bases at J, with 12 bases in the middle. The CDR3 has 13 residues. DNA of the CDR3: TGTGCCAGCAGTTTTTCTGGCTCGGTTACGCAGTATCTT. It yields the protein CASSFSGSVTQYL.

About this clonotype itself: This sequence may be a read error, since a much larger clone differs from it by one base. The DNA for the CDR3 is TGTGCCAGCGGCTGGGGGGATCCTACGGATTCTGAAGCTTTCTTT. Its protein is CASGWGDPTDSEAFF. J is TRBJ1-1 and V is TRBV7-6; maybe TRBD1 (5 bases). This CDR3 is 15 amino acids long. The germline CDR1 and CDR2 sequences are SGHVS and FNYEAQ. V was shortened by 8 bases and J by 6 bases, with 22 bases between the two germline ends.

This clonotype was picked up many times. The chain carries TRBV4-1 and TRBJ1-1, with a possible D match to TRBD1 (6 bases). The V and J ends lost 0 bases and 3 bases respectively, with 17 bases between them. Germline V lookup: CDR1 MGHRA, CDR2 YSYEKL. The CDR3 length is 17 residues. Here the CDR3 reads CASSQDRTVSHHTEAFF. The CDR3, as DNA: TGCGCCAGCAGCCAAGATCGGACAGTGTCTCATCACACTGAAGCTTTCTTT.

As for this clonotype: Given a much more abundant clone one base away, this may be a read error. The chain links TRBV25-1 to TRBJ2-6; no firm D call. Trimming stripped 4 bases from V and 3 bases from J, with 7 bases between. CDR3 size: 14 residues. Germline-derived CDR1 and CDR2 are MGHDK and SYGVNS. For the CDR3, the DNA is TGTGCCAGCAGTGGCCGCTTTGGGGCCAACGTCCTGACTTTC. This translates into CASSGRFGANVLTF.

The chain uses TRBV9 and TRBJ1-1; D might be TRBD1 (6 bases). The V end was cut by 3 bases, the J end by 1 base, with 10 bases between. Germline V gives CDR1 SGDLS, CDR2 YYNGEE. This CDR3 is 14 amino acids long. CDR3 bases: TGTGCCAGCAGCGCGTCGGGGGCGAACACTGAAGCTTTCTTT. It codes for CASSASGANTEAFF.

This chain uses TRBV11-2 with TRBJ1-1, with D unresolved. Trimming removed 5 bases at V and 5 bases at J, with 6 bases between. This CDR3 region has 11 residues. The V gene's germline CDR1 is SGHAT and CDR2 FQNNGV. The CDR3 sequence: CASSAYTEAFF. In DNA, the CDR3 is TGTGCCAGCAGCGCTTATACTGAAGCTTTCTTT.

J is TRBJ2-3 and V is TRBV29-1, with 12 bases aligning to TRBD2. Germline V gene sequence: CDR1 SQVTM, CDR2 ANQGSEA. CDR3 length: 16 amino acids. The V gene end was trimmed by 4 bases and the J gene end by 6 bases; junction bases not matched to a gene: 11. CDR3 in DNA: TGCAGCGTTGTAGGGGTCGGGACTAGCGGGCGGGATACGCAGTATTTT. It yields the protein CSVVGVGTSGRDTQYF.

This clonotype has at least ten counts. This chain connects TRBV25-1 to TRBJ2-7; no firm D call. V was pared by 3 bases and J by 4 bases, with 13 bases between. Germline lookup yields CDR1 MGHDK and CDR2 SYGVNS. CDR3 length: 14 residues. Here the CDR3 DNA reads TGTGCCAGCAGTGAGCGTCTGGGGATATACGAGCAGTACTTC. Protein product: CASSERLGIYEQYF.

The chain couples TRBV27 to TRBJ2-2; either TRBD1 or TRBD2 may fit D (6 bases each). The ends were cut back, 6 bases at V and 1 base at J, with 18 bases in the middle. The CDR3 sequence is 17 residues long. Germline assignment: CDR1 MNHEY and CDR2 SMNVEV (reference sequence). The CDR3 DNA reads as TGTGCCAGCAGCCCTTCCGAGGGGGGCCTGAACACCGGGGAGCTGTTTTTT. Encoded protein: CASSPSEGGLNTGELFF.